The TCR beta chain under discussion was sequenced for a study of blood T cells in healthy people across ages. The study, taken as a whole, reports: Observed TCR beta diversity per million T cells went down as age went up. This fall followed a roughly linear course with age.

In this sample, this clonotype turned up a few times. No antigen is known for it. The CDR3 runs to 13 residues. V dropped 6 bases and J dropped 6; count of bases not matched to a gene: 4. CDR1 KGHDR and CDR2 SFDVKD come from the germline V gene. It was with a sample-barcoded 5' primer and a J-beta primer mix that a second PCR of roughly 7 to 12 cycles was run. A template-switch adaptor with 12 random nucleotides tagged each cDNA molecule. TCRdb reprocessed the 5' RACE reads via MiXCR and lists one record per CDR3 protein. The top ten clones hold roughly a fifth of a sample with over 950,000 distinct CDR3 sequences, 51% of them seen once.

Material: blood. V and J are TRBV24-1 and TRBJ2-1, with 7 bases aligning to TRBD2. This receptor was taken from an older woman in good health. The CDR3 sequence is CATSLGLLNEQFF. CDR3 nucleotides: TGTGCCACCAGTTTGGGACTACTCAATGAGCAGTTCTTC.